This entry lists 21 T cell receptor beta chains sequenced from one sample in a study of Ad26.COV2.S vaccination and SARS-CoV-2 variants. Data came from immunoSEQ multiplex PCR; TCRdb stores just in-frame clones and leaves some out. Of a few hundred thousand clones listed, around 87% were seen once; the top ten hold around 3.6%. This sample's treatment: 15 to 20 received Ad26.COV2.S at low or high dose, single or two shots; 5 received placebo; per-sample allocation not given. Following the first vaccine or placebo injection, samples were taken on day 63. The sequenced sample was peripheral blood, obtained in a trial of Ad26.COV2.S vaccine versus placebo. All receptors derive from a person between 18 and 59 years old who received the Ad26.COV2.S COVID-19 vaccine or a placebo.

The chain is built from TRBV4-1 and TRBJ2-7; D gene unclear. The V gene lost 2 bases and the J gene lost 2 bases, with 13 bases spanning the gap. CDR1 and CDR2 (germline): MGHRA, YSYEKL. The CDR3 is made up of 15 amino acids. The chain's CDR3 is CASSQKETETYEQYF. Here the CDR3 DNA reads TGCGCCAGCAGCCAAAAGGAAACAGAGACCTACGAGCAGTACTTC.

CDR3 nucleotides: TGTGCCAGTAGTCCTCAACCCGAACCGGGACAGGGGGCAGGGACCTATAATTCACCCCTCCACTTT. It yields the protein CASSPQPEPGQGAGTYNSPLHF. V usage is TRBV19 and J usage is TRBJ1-6; TRBD1 matches 12 bases. The junction had 19 bases not matched to a gene; V was cut back by 5 bases and J by 2 bases. This CDR3 is built from 22 residues. Germline V gene sequence: CDR1 LNHDA, CDR2 SQIVND (reference sequence).

The chain is built from TRBV25-1 and TRBJ1-6; D remains ambiguous. CDR3 size: 15 residues. With 2 bases removed from V and 9 bases from J, the gap between germline ends came to 14 bases. Germline CDR1 is MGHDK and CDR2 is SYGVNS. CDR3 sequence: CASSEPANFGSPLHF. CDR3 coding DNA: TGTGCCAGCAGTGAACCTGCGAATTTCGGTTCACCCCTCCACTTT.

This clone was counted once. The chain has TRBV2 and TRBJ2-4; no clear D gene. Trimming cost V 2 bases and J 0 bases, with 11 bases left between them. Germline values: CDR1 SNHLY, CDR2 FYNNEI. The CDR3 totals 16 residues. CDR3 residues: CASSERAQLAKNIQYF. For the CDR3, the DNA is TGTGCCAGCAGTGAAAGGGCGCAACTAGCCAAAAACATTCAGTACTTC.

CDR3 sequence: CASIPGLAGVETQYF. The CDR3 DNA sequence: TGCGCCAGCATTCCAGGGCTAGCGGGGGTGGAGACCCAGTACTTC. The chain couples TRBV5-1 to TRBJ2-5, with 10 bases that match TRBD2. Germline lookup yields CDR1 SGHRS and CDR2 YFSETQ. V lost 6 bases, J lost 5 bases, and 10 bases stayed unmatched. The CDR3 covers 15 residues.

This clone was observed a single time. The chain's CDR3 is CSVKTGGTTNEKLFF. The CDR3 DNA sequence: TGCAGCGTAAAGACAGGGGGGACAACTAATGAAAAACTGTTTTTT. The rearrangement joins TRBV29-1 to TRBJ1-4; the match to TRBD1 covers 9 bases. There are 15 residues in the CDR3. V lost 6 bases and J lost 0; bases outside the gene matches: 5. Germline V gene data show CDR1 as SQVTM and CDR2 as ANQGSEA.

The chain links TRBV6-5 to TRBJ2-5, with D possibly TRBD1 on 6 matching bases. From germline, CDR1 is MNHEY and CDR2 SVGAGI. The CDR3 sequence is 13 residues long. V dropped 6 bases and J dropped 5 bases, with 13 bases sitting between them. The CDR3 DNA is TGTGCCAGCAGCTGGGGGCCAGGGGAGACCCAGTACTTC. Translation: CASSWGPGETQYF.

The chain couples TRBV7-9 to TRBJ2-7; 9 bases align to TRBD1. The junction had 8 bases not matched to a gene; V was cut back by 3 bases and J by 2 bases. The CDR3 runs to 16 residues. Germline V gene data show CDR1 as SEHNR and CDR2 as FQNEAQ (reference sequence). CDR3 amino acids: CASSFDRDRVTYEQYF. The CDR3 DNA reads as TGTGCCAGCAGCTTCGACCGGGACAGGGTCACCTACGAGCAGTACTTC.

This clone was observed once. This sequence joins TRBV9 and TRBJ1-2; no reliable D call. The CDR3 has 14 amino acids. The V gene lost 0 bases and the J gene lost 8 bases, with 14 bases spanning the gap. CDR1 is SGDLS, CDR2 YYNGEE, per germline. DNA for the CDR3: TGTGCCAGCAGCGTAGCTGGGGTCCCTGGAGGCTACACCTTC. Amino acid sequence: CASSVAGVPGGYTF.

The chain couples TRBV12-3 or TRBV12-4 to TRBJ2-1; possible D gene TRBD2, 6 bases. Trimming removed 8 bases at V and 5 bases at J, with 10 bases between. The CDR3 totals 12 residues. This CDR3 reads CASWGVNNEQFF. The CDR3, as DNA: TGTGCCAGCTGGGGGGTCAACAATGAGCAGTTCTTC.

The chain employs TRBV19 and TRBJ2-4; possible D gene TRBD2, 5 bases. From germline, CDR1 is LNHDA and CDR2 SQIVND (reference sequence). The CDR3 extends over 15 amino acids. Trimming stripped 6 bases from V and 8 bases from J, with 20 bases between. The CDR3 protein is CASSAGGGGVDIQYF. CDR3 DNA: TGTGCCAGTAGCGCCGGAGGAGGTGGTGTAGACATTCAGTACTTC.

The chain carries TRBV10-3 and TRBJ1-1, with TRBD1 matching 8 bases. The CDR3 runs to 15 residues. The junction had 10 bases not matched to a gene; V was cut back by 5 bases and J by 5 bases. Looked up from germline, CDR1 is ENHRY and CDR2 is SYGVKD. CDR3 protein: CAISTSGQGRTEAFF. CDR3 coding DNA: TGTGCCATCAGTACTTCTGGACAGGGTCGGACTGAAGCTTTCTTT.

The chain employs TRBV19 and TRBJ1-3, with no clear D. Germline CDR1 LNHDA, CDR2 SQIVND (reference sequence). The length of the CDR3 is 15 residues. Trimming removed 6 bases at V and 0 bases at J, with 12 bases between. CDR3 residues: CASRADRFSGNTIYF. DNA of the CDR3: TGTGCCAGTAGGGCGGACCGCTTCTCTGGAAACACCATATATTTT.

V is TRBV30 and J is TRBJ2-7, with TRBD1 matching over 8 bases. CDR1 and CDR2 from the germline V gene are GTSNPN and SVGIG (reference sequence). Unmatched junction bases numbered 8, after V lost 6 bases and J lost 4 bases. The CDR3 contains 13 residues. CDR3 amino acids: CACAVDRAYEQYF. The CDR3 DNA is TGTGCCTGCGCGGTGGACAGGGCTTACGAGCAGTACTTC.

This clone was detected once. V gene TRBV18 combines with J gene TRBJ1-6; possible D gene TRBD1, 6 bases. CDR3 length: 14 residues. V was trimmed by 5 bases and J by 7 bases, leaving 12 bases between them. The V gene's germline CDR1 is KGHSH and CDR2 LQKENI. This CDR3 reads CASSTNRENSPLHF. For the CDR3, the DNA is TGTGCCAGCTCAACGAACAGGGAAAATTCACCCCTCCACTTT.

The J gene is TRBJ1-2, the V gene TRBV6-5, with 8 nucleotides matching TRBD1. The germline V gene encodes CDR1 MNHEY and CDR2 SVGAGI. CDR3 length: 16 amino acids. V lost 0 bases to trimming and J lost 4 bases; unmatched junction nucleotides: 7. This CDR3 reads CASSYSNPGGGYGYTF. The CDR3, as DNA: TGTGCCAGCAGTTACTCGAACCCAGGGGGCGGCTATGGCTACACCTTC.

The rearrangement links TRBV5-1 to TRBJ1-1; 11 bases align to TRBD1. This CDR3 contains 15 residues. From germline, CDR1 is SGHRS and CDR2 YFSETQ. V was clipped by 5 bases and J by 2 bases; unmatched bases: 5. The CDR3 DNA follows: TGCGCCAGCAGTAAAGGACAGGGGGCAAACACTGAAGCTTTCTTT. Encoded protein: CASSKGQGANTEAFF.

J is TRBJ2-5 and V is TRBV7-8; 7 bases are shared with TRBD1. Germline loops: CDR1 SGHVS, CDR2 FQNEAQ. There are 15 residues in the CDR3. V lost 3 bases, J lost 2 bases, and 6 bases stayed unmatched. This CDR3 reads CASSFGTALQETQYF. The CDR3 nucleotides are TGTGCCAGCAGCTTCGGGACAGCCCTTCAAGAGACCCAGTACTTC.

This clone was seen only once. The chain combines TRBV30 with TRBJ2-3, with 7 nucleotides matching TRBD2. Germline values: CDR1 GTSNPN, CDR2 SVGIG (reference sequence). V shed 8 bases, J shed 6 bases, and the junction held 5 bases outside the gene matches. This CDR3 spans 11 amino acids. The CDR3 nucleotides read TGTGCCATCCGAGCGGGGGATACGCAGTATTTT. Translated: CAIRAGDTQYF.

CDR3 nucleotide sequence: TGTGCCAGCAGCCCGAGTACCGGGGCCTACGAGCAGTACTTC. Amino acids: CASSPSTGAYEQYF. V and J are TRBV7-2 and TRBJ2-7; TRBD2 might be the D (5 bases). The CDR3 spans 14 residues. Per germline, CDR1 SGHTA and CDR2 FQGNSA. V was pared by 5 bases and J by 2 bases, with 13 bases between.

The chain employs TRBV19 and TRBJ1-1; possibly TRBD1 for D (6 bases). This CDR3 is 14 amino acids long. Trimming removed 1 base from V and 4 bases from J, with 10 bases in between. Germline-derived CDR1 and CDR2 are LNHDA and SQIVND (reference sequence). The CDR3 nucleotides are TGTGCCAGTAGTATAGCACAGGGAGGCACTGAAGCTTTCTTT. Its translation: CASSIAQGGTEAFF.